The 17 T cell receptor beta chains listed next were all sequenced from one sample in a study of early T cells in non-severe SARS-CoV-2 infection. MiXCR, applied by TCRdb to the 5' RACE reads, yields one record per CDR3 protein. The sample includes approximately 56,000 distinct CDR3 sequences, under 12% of them seen just once. Sequences were obtained from whole blood. All receptors come from an adult who was a healthcare worker with PCR-confirmed SARS-CoV-2 infection or an uninfected control (not recorded which).

This clonotype was recorded many times. The V gene is TRBV18, the J gene TRBJ2-5, with 7 bases that match TRBD2. V was clipped by 0 bases and J by 1 base; unmatched bases: 5. The germline V gene has CDR1 KGHSH and CDR2 LQKENI. The CDR3 has 16 residues. The CDR3 DNA reads TGTGCCAGCTCACCACCCGACGGGAGGATCCAAGAGACCCAGTACTTC. Its protein product is CASSPPDGRIQETQYF. The complete variable domain, with remaining parts taken from reference TRBV18 and TRBJ2-5, reads NAGVMQNPRHLVRRRGQEARLRCSPMKGHSHVYWYRQLPEEGLKFMVYLQKENIIDESGMPKERFSAEFPKEGPSILRIQQVVRGDSAAYFCASSPPDGRIQETQYFGPGTRLLVL.

Many counts were recorded for this clonotype. The V call is TRBV6-1, the J call TRBJ2-3; D may be TRBD2 (6 bases). The CDR3 totals 16 residues. V dropped 4 bases and J dropped 7 bases, with 21 bases sitting between them. Germline assignment: CDR1 MNHNS and CDR2 SASEGT. The CDR3 loop reads CASSGPGTYAQYTQYF. CDR3 bases: TGTGCCAGCAGTGGACCCGGGACTTATGCACAATATACGCAGTATTTT.

This clonotype was seen ten or more times. The chain uses TRBV24-1 and TRBJ2-3; D ambiguous. This CDR3 is 13 amino acids long. Germline loops: CDR1 KGHDR, CDR2 SFDVKD. V shed 3 bases and J shed 2 bases, with 5 bases lying between them. The CDR3 here is CATSDPLTDTQYF. The CDR3 DNA sequence: TGTGCCACCAGTGATCCTCTCACAGATACGCAGTATTTT.

This clonotype was recorded at least ten times. The CDR3 coding sequence is TGCAGTGCTCCACCCGACAGACAAGAGACCCAGTACTTC. This codes for CSAPPDRQETQYF. V and J are TRBV20-1 and TRBJ2-5, with a possible D match to TRBD1 (5 bases). In germline, CDR1 is DFQATT, CDR2 SNEGSKA (reference sequence). Trimming took 5 bases from V and 2 from J, leaving 12 bases between them. This CDR3 spans 13 amino acids.

Many counts were recorded for this clonotype. The chain employs TRBV7-2 and TRBJ2-1; 10 bases match TRBD2. Germline CDR1 SGHTA, CDR2 FQGNSA. The CDR3 sequence is 15 residues long. V was clipped by 5 bases and J by 10 bases; unmatched bases: 11. In nucleotides, the CDR3 is TGTGCCAGCAGCCGGACTAGCGGAGTACAATGGGAGCAGTTCTTC. Translated: CASSRTSGVQWEQFF.

The chain combines TRBV10-3 with TRBJ1-1, with 7 positions matching TRBD1. J was trimmed by 1 base and V by 5 bases; bases with no gene match: 4. This CDR3 contains 14 residues. CDR1 is ENHRY, CDR2 SYGVKD, per germline. CDR3 region: CAISPGQTNTEAFF. DNA for the CDR3: TGTGCCATCAGTCCGGGACAGACGAACACTGAAGCTTTCTTT.

Ten or more counts support this clonotype. This chain connects TRBV5-1 to TRBJ1-5, with D unresolved. Germline V lookup: CDR1 SGHRS, CDR2 YFSETQ. V dropped 0 bases and J dropped 7 bases, with 8 bases sitting between them. CDR3 length: 13 residues. The DNA of the CDR3 is TGCGCCAGCAGCTTGGTCCCGGAACAGCCCCAGCATTTT. Protein: CASSLVPEQPQHF.

The chain employs TRBV29-1 and TRBJ2-1; 13 nucleotides line up with TRBD2. CDR1 SQVTM and CDR2 ANQGSEA come from the germline V gene. With V trimmed by 5 bases and J by 8 bases, 6 bases remained unmatched. There are 14 residues in the CDR3. This chain's CDR3 is CSVTSGRALDEQFF. CDR3 coding DNA: TGCAGCGTTACTAGCGGGAGGGCCTTGGATGAGCAGTTCTTC.

At least ten counts were recorded for this clonotype. The V and J genes are TRBV6-6 and TRBJ2-1, with D perhaps TRBD2 (6 bases). Trimming shortened V by 0 bases and J by 5 bases, and 11 bases separated the two germline ends. This CDR3 comprises 15 residues. Germline V gene lookup returns CDR1 MNHNY and CDR2 SVGAGI (reference sequence). The CDR3 DNA sequence: TGTGCCAGCAGTTACTCCCCGGGACTGAACAATGAGCAGTTCTTC. It specifies CASSYSPGLNNEQFF.

This clonotype was seen ten or more times. The chain is built from TRBV20-1 and TRBJ2-7; 11 bases align to TRBD2. The V and J ends lost 0 bases and 3 bases, in that order; junction bases with no gene match: 10. The length of the CDR3 is 17 residues. The germline gives CDR1 DFQATT, CDR2 SNEGSKA (reference sequence). The DNA for the CDR3 is TGCAGTGCTAGAGATAAGAGTACTAGCGGGAGAATCTACGAGCAGTACTTC. Its translation: CSARDKSTSGRIYEQYF.

This clonotype was seen a handful of times. This sequence joins TRBV11-2 and TRBJ2-7, with D possibly TRBD1 on 6 matching bases. Germline V lookup: CDR1 SGHAT, CDR2 FQNNGV. Trimming took off 5 bases at V and 5 bases at J, with 19 bases between the two ends. CDR3 size: 15 residues. This chain's CDR3 is CASSQDRSTGNEQYF. The CDR3 bases are TGTGCCAGCAGCCAAGACAGGAGCACGGGAAACGAGCAGTACTTC.

This chain joins TRBV20-1 and TRBJ1-1, with TRBD1 as a possible D gene (6 bases). From germline, CDR1 is DFQATT and CDR2 SNEGSKA (reference sequence). The germline V and J ends were trimmed by 0 bases and 5 bases, with 16 bases remaining between them. CDR3 length equals 15 residues. Written as DNA, the CDR3 is TGCAGTGCTAGAGAAGGCTGGACAGCGGGAACTGAAGCTTTCTTT. Translating it yields CSAREGWTAGTEAFF.

This rearrangement joins TRBV29-1 to TRBJ2-7; D gene uncertain. This CDR3 region has 11 residues. CDR1 is SQVTM and CDR2 is ANQGSEA in the germline V gene. V was clipped by 8 bases and J by 5 bases, with 13 bases between them. The CDR3 loop reads CSYSWYNEQYF. The CDR3 DNA reads TGCAGCTATTCGTGGTACAACGAGCAGTACTTC.

This chain joins TRBV5-1 and TRBJ2-7; 10 bases map to TRBD2. The ends lost 1 base at V and 0 bases at J; junction bases unmatched: 4. Germline values: CDR1 SGHRS, CDR2 YFSETQ. This CDR3 is built from 16 residues. CDR3 coding DNA: TGCGCCAGCAGCTTGACTAGCGGGATCTCCTCCTACGAGCAGTACTTC. This codes for CASSLTSGISSYEQYF.

This clonotype came up a few times. The chain couples TRBV28 to TRBJ1-2; D call uncertain. The CDR3 extends over 10 amino acids. Germline V gene data show CDR1 as MDHEN and CDR2 as SYDVKM. The CDR3 DNA is TGTGGGGCCGGAAACTATGGCTACACCTTC. This encodes CGAGNYGYTF.

The chain is built from TRBV6-2 or TRBV6-3 and TRBJ2-7, with D unclear. Deletions cut 2 bases from V and 3 bases from J, with 5 bases between. Germline CDR1 MNHEY, CDR2 SVGEGT. The CDR3 is 12 residues long. As DNA, the CDR3 is TGTGCCAGCAGTTACCCTGACTACGAGCAGTACTTC. This gives the protein CASSYPDYEQYF.

A few counts support this clonotype. J is TRBJ2-3 and V is TRBV5-5; no clear D. The V gene lost 0 bases and the J gene lost 2 bases, with 7 bases spanning the gap. Germline V gives CDR1 SGHKS, CDR2 YYEKEE (reference sequence). This CDR3 has 14 residues. CDR3 nucleotides: TGTGCCAGCAGCTTGGAATGGATCACAGATACGCAGTATTTT. This codes for CASSLEWITDTQYF.